This T cell receptor (beta chain) was identified in a study of cytomegalovirus exposure and HLA in healthy donors (dated by TCRdb to about 2017). Context from the whole study: According to an earlier analysis of a few hundred of the donors, about 179 million T cells yielded roughly 110 million unique TCR beta sequences and 276 Gb of sequence data. Roughly 300 gigabases of sequencing data and roughly 80 million unique TCR sequences made up an early release that covered around 640 HLA-typed donors. Of the 350 to 450 genotyped donors, 80% to 90% were placed in the genetic ancestry cluster associated with self-reported Caucasian donors. The study aimed to test whether signatures of past pathogen exposure could be identified by cataloging public T cell receptors. The study used immunosequencing to profile the T cell repertoires of around 600 subjects and linked those repertoires to cytomegalovirus serostatus. Along with the roughly 670-subject first cohort, a separate validation cohort of approximately 110 different subjects was used. To predict cytomegalovirus infection status, the study brought together high-throughput TCR immunosequencing, statistical association of individual TCRs with disease status, and machine learning. A later analysis re-analyzed previously published TCR beta repertoires from 650 to 800 donors and added high-resolution HLA genotyping to study TCR occurrence patterns. Rather than using new phenotypic data, the later analysis identified candidate immune exposures from TCR beta sequences and from how often those sequences occurred across donors. An earlier analysis of 587 of the donors applied high-throughput TCR beta sequencing to assess whether each TCR beta V gene segment acted as functional or pseudogenic. Alongside the repertoire data, information on donor age, sex, ethnicity and CMV serostatus was compiled. Genome-wide SNP genotypes for about 65% of the 666 donors were used in a later genetic analysis, which treated that subset as a discovery cohort. All discovery cohort repertoires had been generated using a single sequencing platform. Both class I and class II loci were covered by HLA typing, at four-digit resolution. Typing coverage differed by locus: A, B, C, DRB1 and DQB1 were typed in roughly 629-630 donors, DQA1 in approximately 520, DPA1 in some 600, and DPB1 in 400 to 480. Because of strong linkage in the cohort, a few DR-DQ haplotypes were treated as single units for association and clustering. Among around 400 genotyped donors of the cohort, an average of about 240,000 unique TCR beta nucleotide sequences were sequenced per donor, roughly 18% of them non-productive.

Notes on this clone: Its antigen is not yet known. No much larger clone is present one base from it, and per-base qualities are unavailable.

On the study overall, not on this receptor specifically: In an earlier analysis of a few hundred of the donors, most TCR beta V segments were observed in productive rearrangements about 90% or about 30% of the time, broadly matching IMGT annotations. A further reported finding was that TCR beta sequences accurately predicted the HLA-A and HLA-B alleles for most subjects in the first cohort. Assigning TCR associations to individual alleles was difficult when HLA alleles, especially DR and DQ, strongly co-occurred. CMV serostatus was the only immune exposure information available for the cohort. A later genetic analysis reported fewer N-insertions in productive TCRs among donors in an Asian-associated ancestry cluster than the approximately 700-donor mean. A later genetic analysis associated a missense DCLRE1C variant with V-gene and J-gene trimming of TCR beta chains, and an independent cohort replicated the association. The authors suggested that the approach could potentially be generalized to other disease states and immunological phenotypes. Approximately 16 rarely observed V segments, including chromosome 9 orphons, were excluded from the earlier analysis of almost 600 of the donors because counts were too low. A later analysis associated about 18,000 TCR beta sequences with specific HLA alleles at a false discovery rate of 0.05. In a later analysis, TCR association rates were found to vary across HLA loci, with the most associated TCRs seen for DRB1 alleles and the fewest for HLA-C alleles. Most TCR sequences were seen in very few donors, while some public TCRs were found in many individuals. A few of the identified cytomegalovirus-associated TCR beta chains were confirmed in vitro to be specific for cytomegalovirus antigens. This cohort had only TCR beta chains sequenced, and the lack of alpha or paired-chain data limited which features could be detected. A group of highly shared sequence variants was considered likely to be a technical artifact of the sequencing pipeline. Some IMGT-functional V segments, including TRBV6-2 and TRBV6-3, could not be told apart with the 87-base-pair reads, so those segments were excluded. Linkage disequilibrium might explain the correlated functional status among segregating V segments, but an unknown experimental factor could not be ruled out. According to a later analysis, parvovirus B19, influenza, CMV and Epstein-Barr virus appeared linked to several top co-occurrence clusters. Because HLA typing was unavailable for some donors at each locus, only the typed subset was used in association tests. Compared with equally common non-associated chains, HLA-associated TCR beta chains in a later analysis were more clonally expanded and had lower generation probabilities. Cytomegalovirus status was reported to be diagnosed by the classifier with high specificity and sensitivity in both the original and validation cohorts. Sequencing depth was assumed to be roughly uniform across donors in the presence/absence analyses, though that assumption may not hold. The study gave a list of around 170 TCR beta chains associated with cytomegalovirus. According to a later analysis, most CMV-associated TCR beta chains appeared to be HLA-restricted, and the HLA associations seemed to be driven largely by CMV exposure.

The method was the immunoSEQ multiplex PCR assay. For the multiplex PCR, a mixture combining 60 forward primers for TCR Vbeta segments and 13 reverse primers for TCR Jbeta segments was used. Amplification of the CDR3 region of rearranged TCR beta genes was performed with a multiplex PCR assay on genomic DNA. The amplified TCR beta libraries were sequenced on the Illumina HiSeq System as 87-base-pair reads. The study's processing was this. Across the 666 repertoires, a later analysis counted some 80 million unique TCR beta chains, roughly 11 million of which were shared by at least two donors. A nearest-neighbor algorithm error-corrected the raw reads and collapsed the reads into unique sequences, merging closely related sequences to remove PCR and sequencing errors. V, D and J gene segments were assigned by aligning CDR3 sequences to IMGT reference sequences. For a sequence to be retained, a match of at least six nucleotides to both a V gene segment and a J gene segment was required. Rearrangements were called productive when the CDR3 lacked stop codons and stayed in frame with V and J; all others were non-productive. Following IMGT convention, CDR3 was defined as the stretch from the second conserved V-encoded cysteine to the conserved J-encoded phenylalanine. The earlier analysis of about 570 of the donors excluded any sequence lacking an unambiguous match to a single V gene segment. In an earlier analysis of several hundred of the donors, V segments were called functional above 56.7% productive rearrangements and were called segregating when the between-donor standard deviation exceeded 5%. To diagnose cytomegalovirus status from the catalog of TCR beta chain sequences, a statistical classification framework was built. A later analysis assigned V and J genes by comparing TCR nucleotide sequences with IMGT/GENE-DB human TR gene sequences. A later analysis assigned CDR3 sequences and most-parsimonious VDJ recombination scenarios with the TCRdist pipeline. In a later analysis, every TCR beta chain was defined by the combination of its CDR3 amino acid sequence and its V-gene family, and reads without a unique V-gene family were dropped. In a later analysis, 450 to 600 highly shared, low-generation-probability nucleotide sequences were removed to address suspected cross-contamination and a sequencing artifact. In a later analysis, a clonal expansion index was calculated for each public chain from normalized within-repertoire ranks of inferred template counts. In a later analysis, generation probabilities were computed using a VDJ recombination model fitted to out-of-frame rearrangements, and the results were checked against IGoR. In a later analysis, TCR-TCR, TCR-HLA and TCR-CMV co-occurrence was scored with hypergeometric tests, and a repertoire-size bias correction was applied to TCR pairs. To estimate false discovery rates, a later analysis permuted the HLA or CMV assignments 20 times. A later analysis grouped co-occurring TCRs with DBSCAN, adding TCRdist sequence similarity when clustering within HLA-allele-positive subsets. For co-occurrence clustering, repertoires with fewer than 30,000 or more than 120,000 public chains were excluded, along with about five repertoires with anomalous nucleotide sharing. This immuneACCESS table, as held by TCRdb, lists in-frame sequences with V and J called but not all clones. Of the missing ones, under half trace to an unresolved V gene in checked studies; the others have no known cause. V and J calls and clone size are as listed in that table; D and trimming were resolved from the DNA. This sample holds 100,000 to 150,000 clones; around four fifths were observed only once. Jointly, the top ten make up over 1% of the sample.

Trimming accounts for 4 bases at V and 6 bases at J, while the number of junction bases matched to no gene is 9. From the cysteine through the phenylalanine, the CDR3 covers 15 amino acids. Just CDR3 DNA is preserved here, 45 bases in frame from base 1. CDR1 and CDR2, looked up from the germline V gene, are SGHRS and YFSETQ. The cohort consisted of fewer than 700 healthy bone marrow donors. Cohort members were all nominally healthy when sampled, although unrecorded immune exposures were likely present. The donor tested CMV seronegative, placing the donor among the 352 seronegative members of the cohort. A peripheral blood sample was collected from each donor, and TCR beta sequencing was performed on peripheral blood mononuclear cells. The Qiagen DNeasy Blood Extraction Kit was used to extract genomic DNA from the blood cell samples.

Sequenced material: PBMCs. The sequence derives from a boy aged 10-17 years in good health and CMV-seronegative. The chain couples TRBV5-1 to TRBJ2-2, with TRBD1 identical over 7 junction bases. The DNA sequence is given as TGCGCCAGCAGCATTCCGACAGGGTTTCCCGGGGAGCTGTTTTTT. Its translation reads: CASSIPTGFPGELFF. Reference TRBV5-1 and TRBJ2-2 proteins supply the regions before and after the CDR3; the full variable domain is: KAGVTQTPRYLIKTRGQQVTLSCSPISGHRSVSWYQQTPGQGLQFLFEYFSETQRNKGNFPGRFSGRQFSNSRSEMNVSTLELGDSALYLCASSIPTGFPGELFFGEGSRLTVL.